The 15 T cell receptor beta chains reported below all come from one sample, sequenced in a study of memory CD4+ T cells and cytomegalovirus serostatus. The sort gate was single viable CD3+CD4+CD8-CD45RO+ cells for memory CD4+ T cells. Clones were sequenced by immunoSEQ multiplex PCR, and TCRdb holds only the in-frame ones, with some missing. This sample has roughly 50,000 clones, with less than 85% found just once. Input material: memory CD4+ T cells from blood. These receptors all stem from an adult in good health and CMV-seronegative.

The CDR3 nucleotides are TGTGCCAGCAGCAGGGATGTCTATGGCTACACCTTC. This translates into CASSRDVYGYTF. The J gene is TRBJ1-2, the V gene TRBV5-4; D gene unclear. From germline, CDR1 is SGHNT and CDR2 YYREEE (reference sequence). V was pared by 4 bases and J by 4 bases, with 8 bases between. The CDR3 runs 12 residues.

The DNA for the CDR3 is TGTGCCACCAGCAGAGACACAGGTCAGAATGAAAAACTGTTTTTT. Translated: CATSRDTGQNEKLFF. The chain carries TRBV15 and TRBJ1-4, with D possibly matching TRBD1 (5 bases). Trimming took off 0 bases at V and 5 bases at J, with 10 bases between the two ends. This CDR3 comprises 15 residues. CDR1 and CDR2 (germline): LNHNV, YYDKDF (reference sequence).

This clone was detected a few times. The chain carries TRBV15 and TRBJ2-1; D gene uncertain. The CDR3 is made up of 12 amino acids. Germline V gene lookup returns CDR1 LNHNV and CDR2 YYDKDF (reference sequence). V was shortened by 0 bases and J by 10 bases, with 7 bases between the two germline ends. The chain's CDR3 is CATSRDRREQFF. The CDR3 DNA sequence: TGTGCCACCAGCAGAGATCGTAGAGAGCAGTTCTTC.

The V call is TRBV4-2, the J call TRBJ1-1; tentative D call: TRBD1 (6 bases). This CDR3 spans 17 amino acids. Trimming removed 0 bases from V and 2 bases from J, with 16 bases in between. Germline CDR1 is LGHNA and CDR2 is YNFKEQ. The CDR3 region is CASSQERGLVSNTEAFF. In DNA, the CDR3 is TGTGCCAGCAGCCAAGAGCGGGGGCTGGTCTCCAACACTGAAGCTTTCTTT.

The chain employs TRBV6-6 and TRBJ1-1; D not certain. Per germline, CDR1 MNHNY and CDR2 SVGAGI (reference sequence). Trimming left V 2 bases short and J 1 base short, with 11 bases between. The CDR3 has 15 amino acids. The CDR3 spells CASSYAWHRNTEAFF. CDR3 nucleotides: TGTGCCAGCAGTTACGCTTGGCACAGGAACACTGAAGCTTTCTTT.

The rearrangement joins TRBV29-1 to TRBJ2-3, with D possibly matching TRBD2 (5 bases). Germline CDR1 and CDR2: SQVTM and ANQGSEA. V lost 3 bases to trimming and J lost 8 bases, with 21 bases between them. CDR3 length equals 15 residues. The CDR3 DNA sequence: TGCAGCGTTGAGGGCACACAAGGAAAACGGGGTACGCAGTATTTT. The encoded protein is CSVEGTQGKRGTQYF.

This clone was counted once. The rearrangement uses TRBV18 and TRBJ2-2; TRBD2 might be the D (5 bases). CDR1 is KGHSH and CDR2 is LQKENI in the germline V gene. Between the trimmed V and J ends, which lost 1 base and 3 bases, there was a span of 6 bases. The CDR3 has 14 residues. The CDR3 spells CASSPQRDTGELFF. In DNA, the CDR3 is TGTGCCAGCTCACCACAGAGGGACACCGGGGAGCTGTTTTTT.

The chain couples TRBV11-2 to TRBJ2-5, with D maybe TRBD1 (5 bases). With 5 bases removed from V and 5 bases from J, the gap between germline ends came to 15 bases. The CDR3 spans 14 residues. Per germline, CDR1 SGHAT and CDR2 FQNNGV. CDR3 sequence (DNA): TGTGCCAGCAGCGACCGGGCCTCAGGGGAGACCCAGTACTTC. Translated: CASSDRASGETQYF.

The chain employs TRBV27 and TRBJ2-7, with 8 bases matching TRBD1. V shed 4 bases, J shed 6 bases, and the junction held 8 bases outside the gene matches. In germline, CDR1 is MNHEY, CDR2 SMNVEV (reference sequence). The CDR3 extends over 14 amino acids. The CDR3 nucleotides are TGTGCCAGCAGTTCGCGGACAGGGACGGTCGAGCAGTACTTC. Amino acids: CASSSRTGTVEQYF.

Only a few counts were recorded for this clone. The CDR3: CASSFGVTTEAFF. In DNA form, the CDR3 reads TGTGCCAGCAGCTTCGGGGTTACCACTGAAGCTTTCTTT. The chain couples TRBV7-2 to TRBJ1-1; D gene unclear. CDR3 length: 13 amino acids. Trimming took 3 bases from V and 4 from J, leaving 9 bases between them. Germline V gives CDR1 SGHTA, CDR2 FQGNSA.

The J gene is TRBJ1-2, the V gene TRBV30, with 10 bases lining up with TRBD1. V was pared by 4 bases and J by 4 bases, with 6 bases of the junction left unmatched. In germline, CDR1 is GTSNPN, CDR2 SVGIG (reference sequence). CDR3 length: 14 amino acids. The DNA of the CDR3 is TGTGCCTGGACCCGGGACAGGGGTCCCTATGGCTACACCTTC. Its translation is CAWTRDRGPYGYTF.

The CDR3 nucleotides are TGTGCCAGCAGCTTAGACCAGGGGCGTACGCAGTATTTT. This sequence encodes CASSLDQGRTQYF. This chain connects TRBV11-2 to TRBJ2-3, with D perhaps TRBD1 (6 bases). V dropped 0 bases and J dropped 8 bases, with 9 bases sitting between them. CDR1 SGHAT and CDR2 FQNNGV come from the germline V gene. The CDR3 covers 13 residues. The whole variable domain, remainder taken from reference TRBV11-2 and TRBJ2-3, is EAGVAQSPRYKIIEKRQSVAFWCNPISGHATLYWYQQILGQGPKLLIQFQNNGVVDDSQLPKDRFSAERLKGVDSTLKIQPAKLEDSAVYLCASSLDQGRTQYFGPGTRLTVL.

V and J are TRBV7-9 and TRBJ2-7; unclear D gene. Deletions cut 8 bases from V and 0 bases from J, with 11 bases between. The CDR3 has 13 residues. The germline V gene has CDR1 SEHNR and CDR2 FQNEAQ (reference sequence). This CDR3 is CASSRADSYEQYF. The CDR3 nucleotides are TGTGCCAGCTCTCGGGCGGACTCCTACGAGCAGTACTTC.

The J gene is TRBJ1-5, the V gene TRBV4-1; no clear D. The CDR3 loop spans 14 amino acids. Germline V lookup: CDR1 MGHRA, CDR2 YSYEKL. V lost 0 bases and J lost 6, with 9 bases in between. CDR3 DNA sequence: TGCGCCAGCAGCCAAGAACGACAAGGTCAGCCCCAGCATTTT. As protein: CASSQERQGQPQHF.

The V call is TRBV12-5, the J call TRBJ2-1, with TRBD1 matching over 7 bases. This CDR3 is built from 12 residues. Germline V lookup: CDR1 LGHNT, CDR2 FRNRAP. DNA for the CDR3: TGTGCCGACAGGGAGCTCGACAATGAGCAGTTCTTC. Its translation is CADRELDNEQFF.